These 28 T cell receptor beta chains originate from one sample sequenced in a study of blood T cell repertoires in COVID-19. The data were produced by immunoSEQ multiplex PCR, yet TCRdb's version contains in-frame clones alone and is incomplete. The data show hundreds of thousands of clones, about 89% seen once. Sequenced: peripheral blood. The receptors originated from a woman aged 30 to 39 with acute or convalescent COVID-19.

The chain employs TRBV7-8 and TRBJ1-5; D is undetermined. The CDR3 consists of 16 residues. CDR1 SGHVS and CDR2 FQNEAQ come from the germline V gene. Between the trimmed V and J ends, which lost 1 base and 0 bases, there was a span of 10 bases. The CDR3 region is CASSLVRGISNQPQHF. The CDR3, as DNA: TGTGCCAGCAGCTTAGTGCGGGGTATTAGCAATCAGCCCCAGCATTTT.

The genes are TRBV6-6 and TRBJ2-1; the match to TRBD2 covers 12 bases. CDR1 is MNHNY and CDR2 is SVGAGI in the germline V gene (reference sequence). This CDR3 spans 15 amino acids. Trimming removed 4 bases from V and 6 bases from J; junction bases left unmatched: 4. The CDR3 DNA is TGTGCCAGCAGTTCTAGCGGGGGGGCCCTCAATGAGCAGTTCTTC. Translation: CASSSSGGALNEQFF.

The rearrangement uses TRBV27 and TRBJ1-4; tentative D call: TRBD1 (6 bases). From germline, CDR1 is MNHEY and CDR2 SMNVEV (reference sequence). CDR3 length: 16 residues. V shed 2 bases and J shed 8 bases, with 18 bases lying between them. The CDR3 coding sequence is TGTGCCAGCAGTTTAGTACCGGGACAATCGGGCGAAAAACTGTTTTTT. Translating gives CASSLVPGQSGEKLFF.

Turning to this clone: Different DNA sequences within this sample yield the same CDR3. The rearrangement uses TRBV11-2 and TRBJ2-7; no clear D gene. V lost 0 bases to trimming and J lost 3 bases, with 3 bases between them. This CDR3 region has 12 residues. The V gene's germline CDR1 is SGHAT and CDR2 FQNNGV. For the CDR3, the DNA is TGTGCCAGCAGCTTAGACAGCTACGAGCAGTACTTC. This translates into CASSLDSYEQYF. Looking up the rest from reference TRBV11-2 and TRBJ2-7 gives the full variable domain: EAGVAQSPRYKIIEKRQSVAFWCNPISGHATLYWYQQILGQGPKLLIQFQNNGVVDDSQLPKDRFSAERLKGVDSTLKIQPAKLEDSAVYLCASSLDSYEQYFGPGTRLTVT.

V usage is TRBV28 and J usage is TRBJ1-6, with D perhaps matching TRBD1 (5 bases). Germline CDR1 reads MDHEN; CDR2 reads SYDVKM. The CDR3 totals 12 residues. The germline V and J ends were trimmed by 5 bases and 9 bases, with 8 bases remaining between them. This chain's CDR3 is CASSDSISPLHF. The CDR3 DNA sequence: TGTGCCAGCAGTGACAGTATTTCACCCCTCCACTTT.

V and J are TRBV6-5 and TRBJ2-5; TRBD2 aligns across 7 bases. V trimming: 2 bases; J trimming: 7 bases; junction bases outside the gene matches: 4. This CDR3 comprises 13 residues. Per germline, CDR1 MNHEY and CDR2 SVGAGI. The CDR3 protein is CASSYRPGGTQYF. In DNA form, the CDR3 reads TGTGCCAGCAGTTACCGTCCGGGGGGGACCCAGTACTTC.

This clone came up many times. The chain links TRBV7-3 to TRBJ2-1, with TRBD1 identical over 9 bases. The CDR3 runs to 15 residues. Germline V gene data show CDR1 as SGHTA and CDR2 as FQGTGA. J gave up 0 bases and V 4 bases, and 1 base lay outside the gene matches. The CDR3 bases are TGTGCCAGCAGCTGGGGACAGGGCTCCTACAATGAGCAGTTCTTC. It codes for CASSWGQGSYNEQFF.

The V call is TRBV27, the J call TRBJ2-1; 10 nucleotides line up with TRBD2. This CDR3 spans 15 amino acids. V lost 5 bases, J lost 3 bases, and 4 bases stayed unmatched. Germline V gives CDR1 MNHEY, CDR2 SMNVEV (reference sequence). The CDR3 loop is CASSVSSGGYNEQFF. The CDR3 DNA sequence: TGTGCCAGCAGTGTCTCTAGCGGGGGCTACAATGAGCAGTTCTTC.

In its sample, this clone was seen once. The rearrangement uses TRBV4-1 and TRBJ2-1; no clear D. The ends were cut back, 2 bases at V and 0 bases at J, with 8 bases in the middle. The CDR3 covers 15 residues. The V gene's germline CDR1 is MGHRA and CDR2 YSYEKL. Here the CDR3 DNA reads TGCGCCAGCAGCCAACCCTCTAGCTCCTACAATGAGCAGTTCTTC. It codes for CASSQPSSSYNEQFF.

CDR3 sequence reads: CASSPTRHNSPLHF. In DNA, the CDR3 is TGTGCCAGCAGTCCGACTCGACATAATTCACCCCTCCACTTT. The chain employs TRBV9 and TRBJ1-6; no clear D gene. The CDR3 has 14 amino acids. V lost 5 bases to trimming and J lost 5 bases, with 11 bases between them. From germline, CDR1 is SGDLS and CDR2 YYNGEE. Full variable domain (rest looked up from reference TRBV9 and TRBJ1-6): DSGVTQTPKHLITATGQRVTLRCSPRSGDLSVYWYQQSLDQGLQFLIQYYNGEERAKGNILERFSAQQFPDLHSELNLSSLELGDSALYFCASSPTRHNSPLHFGNGTRLTVT.

The V and J genes are TRBV9 and TRBJ2-1, with unresolved D. Trimming removed 7 bases from V and 7 bases from J, with 6 bases in between. The CDR3 contains 10 residues. Germline V gene data show CDR1 as SGDLS and CDR2 as YYNGEE. CDR3 DNA sequence: TGTGCCAGCGGAGAGAATGAGCAGTTCTTC. Translation gives CASGENEQFF.

The chain employs TRBV27 and TRBJ1-6, with D perhaps matching TRBD1 (6 bases). With 0 bases removed from V and 9 bases from J, the gap between germline ends came to 12 bases. Germline-derived CDR1 and CDR2 are MNHEY and SMNVEV (reference sequence). The CDR3 runs 15 residues. In DNA, the CDR3 is TGTGCCAGCAGTTTATCCAGGGGTTGGGGTTCACCCCTCCACTTT. It is translated as CASSLSRGWGSPLHF.

The V and J genes are TRBV5-8 and TRBJ1-5; 7 nucleotides match TRBD1. Trimming removed 3 bases from V and 1 base from J; junction bases left unmatched: 7. The CDR3 contains 16 residues. In germline, CDR1 is SGHTS, CDR2 YDEGEE. Here the CDR3 reads CASSSRQGWSNQPQHF. CDR3 nucleotides: TGTGCCAGCAGCTCGCGACAGGGCTGGAGCAATCAGCCCCAGCATTTT.

The chain employs TRBV7-2 and TRBJ1-4; 7 bases agree with TRBD1. With V trimmed by 4 bases and J by 6 bases, 5 bases remained unmatched. Germline loops: CDR1 SGHTA, CDR2 FQGNSA. The length of the CDR3 is 14 residues. The chain's CDR3 is CASSSGQLDEKLFF. The DNA of the CDR3 is TGTGCCAGCAGCTCGGGACAGTTGGATGAAAAACTGTTTTTT.

The chain is built from TRBV30 and TRBJ1-3; tentatively, D is TRBD1 (6 bases). V lost 3 bases to trimming and J lost 2 bases, with 14 bases between them. The CDR3 is made up of 15 amino acids. Germline V gene lookup returns CDR1 GTSNPN and CDR2 SVGIG (reference sequence). CDR3 nucleotides: TGTGCCTGGAGACAACAGGGAGTACCTGGAAACACCATATATTTT. Encoded protein: CAWRQQGVPGNTIYF.

This clone came up once. The chain uses TRBV3-1 (or the pseudogene TRBV3-2) and TRBJ2-1; D not resolved. Trimming pared 2 bases from V and 6 bases from J, leaving 8 bases between. Germline CDR1 is LGHDT and CDR2 is YNNKEL (reference sequence). This CDR3 comprises 13 residues. CDR3 amino acids: CASSQLSVNEQFF. CDR3 nucleotides: TGTGCCAGCAGCCAACTAAGCGTCAATGAGCAGTTCTTC.

In this sample, this clone turned up many times. The J gene is TRBJ2-7, the V gene TRBV7-9; tentative D call: TRBD2 (7 bases). This CDR3 contains 17 residues. The germline V gene has CDR1 SEHNR and CDR2 FQNEAQ (reference sequence). Trimming stripped 5 bases from V and 5 bases from J, with 25 bases between. This CDR3 is CASSPELQGRGDHEQYF. In DNA form, the CDR3 reads TGTGCCAGCAGCCCCGAATTGCAGGGGAGGGGTGACCACGAGCAGTACTTC.

V and J are TRBV6-1 and TRBJ1-5; no definite D call. The CDR3 is made up of 14 amino acids. Germline CDR1 is MNHNS and CDR2 is SASEGT. V was shortened by 2 bases and J by 3 bases, with 8 bases between the two germline ends. CDR3 amino acids: CASSEYRINQPQHF. In DNA form, the CDR3 reads TGTGCCAGCAGTGAATACAGAATCAATCAGCCCCAGCATTTT.

J is TRBJ1-4 and V is TRBV5-5; 8 nucleotides agree with TRBD1. V lost 2 bases and J lost 12; bases outside the gene matches: 3. There are 12 residues in the CDR3. The germline V gene has CDR1 SGHKS and CDR2 YYEKEE (reference sequence). CDR3 sequence: CASSFSDRELFF. CDR3 bases: TGTGCCAGCAGCTTTTCGGACAGGGAACTGTTTTTT.

The chain combines TRBV2 with TRBJ2-3; D gene uncertain. Germline assignment: CDR1 SNHLY and CDR2 FYNNEI. CDR3 length: 14 residues. The ends were cut back, 1 base at V and 2 bases at J, with 7 bases in the middle. CDR3 in amino acids: CASSEGLTTDTQYF. Here the CDR3 DNA reads TGTGCCAGCAGTGAAGGACTCACCACAGATACGCAGTATTTT.

This clone has just one count. Written as DNA, the CDR3 is TGTGCCAGCAATGGGGGGGAATCCTACGAGCAGTACTTC. Translation gives CASNGGESYEQYF. The gene calls are TRBV2 and TRBJ2-7; TRBD2 matches 7 bases. With 7 bases clipped from V and 1 base from J, the junction kept 4 bases outside the gene matches. Germline-derived CDR1 and CDR2 are SNHLY and FYNNEI. This CDR3 has 13 residues.

The chain combines TRBV28 with TRBJ2-7; 7 bases line up with TRBD2. Germline V gene sequence: CDR1 MDHEN, CDR2 SYDVKM. The V segment lost 0 bases and the J segment 5 bases; nucleotides outside the gene matches: 7. This CDR3 spans 15 amino acids. CDR3 protein: CASSLWGGEKNEQYF. The CDR3 region has the DNA TGTGCCAGCAGTTTATGGGGGGGGGAGAAAAACGAGCAGTACTTC.

The chain uses TRBV7-9 and TRBJ2-7; 8 bases agree with TRBD1. This CDR3 comprises 13 residues. Germline V gene lookup returns CDR1 SEHNR and CDR2 FQNEAQ (reference sequence). V lost 4 bases to trimming and J lost 7 bases; unmatched junction nucleotides: 6. The CDR3 DNA is TGTGCCAGCAGCTCGGACAGGGCGGGAGAGCAGTACTTC. Translated: CASSSDRAGEQYF.

J is TRBJ2-2 and V is TRBV19; 10 positions match TRBD1. The germline gives CDR1 LNHDA, CDR2 SQIVND (reference sequence). The CDR3 is 16 residues long. After removal of 5 bases from V and 5 bases from J, the junction contained 8 bases not matched to a gene. CDR3: CASSPRTGGPTGELFF. As DNA, the CDR3 is TGTGCCAGTAGTCCGCGGACAGGGGGTCCAACCGGGGAGCTGTTTTTT.

This clone has just one count. J is TRBJ1-2 and V is TRBV2; 10 nucleotides agree with TRBD1. Trimming took 6 bases from V and 7 from J; bases not matched to a gene: 14. CDR1 SNHLY and CDR2 FYNNEI come from the germline V gene. The CDR3 has 16 amino acids. The CDR3 DNA reads TGTGCCAGCAGGGGAGCCGGCGGGACAGGGGACCTTGGCTACACCTTC. Protein sequence: CASRGAGGTGDLGYTF.

The rearrangement joins TRBV19 to TRBJ1-6; possible D gene TRBD1, 5 bases. Germline CDR1 is LNHDA and CDR2 is SQIVND (reference sequence). V lost 6 bases, J lost 7 bases, and 10 bases lay in between. The CDR3 length is 13 residues. CDR3 in DNA: TGTGCCAGTAGCCAGGGATCGAATTCACCCCTCCACTTT. Its translation is CASSQGSNSPLHF.

The chain recombines TRBV2 with TRBJ2-5, with 11 bases that match TRBD2. In germline, CDR1 is SNHLY, CDR2 FYNNEI. The CDR3 runs to 13 residues. J was trimmed by 5 bases and V by 9 bases; bases with no gene match: 5. CDR3 coding DNA: TGTGCCAGTAGCGGGGGGGCATTGGAGACCCAGTACTTC. It specifies CASSGGALETQYF.

For the CDR3, the DNA is TGCAGCGTTGAAGATCAGACCTACGAGCAGTACTTC. This gives the protein CSVEDQTYEQYF. The chain recombines TRBV29-1 with TRBJ2-7; D call uncertain. The V gene lost 0 bases and the J gene lost 2 bases, with 5 bases spanning the gap. CDR1 SQVTM and CDR2 ANQGSEA come from the germline V gene. This CDR3 comprises 12 residues.